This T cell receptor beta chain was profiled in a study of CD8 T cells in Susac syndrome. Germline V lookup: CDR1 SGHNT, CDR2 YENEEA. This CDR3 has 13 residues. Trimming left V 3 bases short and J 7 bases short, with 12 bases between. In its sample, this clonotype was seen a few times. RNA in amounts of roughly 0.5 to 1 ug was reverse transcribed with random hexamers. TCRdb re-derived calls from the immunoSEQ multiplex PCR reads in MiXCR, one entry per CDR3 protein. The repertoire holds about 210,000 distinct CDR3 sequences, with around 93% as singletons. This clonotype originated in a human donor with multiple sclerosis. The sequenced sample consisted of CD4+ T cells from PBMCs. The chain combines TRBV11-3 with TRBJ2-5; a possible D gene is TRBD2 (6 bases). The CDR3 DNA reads TGTGCCAGCAGCTTCCCCGGGAGTGGGACCCAGTACTTC. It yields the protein CASSFPGSGTQYF.